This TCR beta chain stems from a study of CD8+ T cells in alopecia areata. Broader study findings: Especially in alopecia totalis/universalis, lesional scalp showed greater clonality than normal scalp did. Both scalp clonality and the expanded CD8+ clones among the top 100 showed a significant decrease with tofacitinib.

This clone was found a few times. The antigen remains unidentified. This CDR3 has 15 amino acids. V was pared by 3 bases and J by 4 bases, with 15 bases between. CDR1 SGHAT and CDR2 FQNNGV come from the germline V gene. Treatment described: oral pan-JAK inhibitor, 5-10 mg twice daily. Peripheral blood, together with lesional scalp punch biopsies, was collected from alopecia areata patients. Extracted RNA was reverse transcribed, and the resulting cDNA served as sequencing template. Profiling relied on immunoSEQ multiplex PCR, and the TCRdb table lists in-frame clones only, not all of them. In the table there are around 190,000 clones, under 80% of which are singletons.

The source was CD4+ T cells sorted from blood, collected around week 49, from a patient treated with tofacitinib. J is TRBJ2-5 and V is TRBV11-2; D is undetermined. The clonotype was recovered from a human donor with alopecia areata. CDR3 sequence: CASSFHSGVAETQYF. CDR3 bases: TGTGCCAGCAGCTTCCACAGTGGGGTCGCAGAGACCCAGTACTTC.